The 10 T cell receptor beta chains given below trace back to one sample, sequenced in a study of PD-L1 blockade in urothelial cancer. Described time point: pretreatment peripheral blood. Here immunoSEQ multiplex PCR was the method, and the copy in TCRdb shows in-frame clones only, minus some. The sample holds tens of thousands of clones, approximately 85% seen once. The sequencing used PBMCs, collected around atezolizumab (anti-PD-L1) treatment. The receptor source for this set is a man in his fifties or sixties with urothelial cancer.

CDR3 DNA: TGCGCCAGCAGCTTGGGTGGACAGGGAAAGGGCTACACCTTC. Translated: CASSLGGQGKGYTF. This chain links TRBV5-1 with TRBJ1-2; 8 bases match TRBD1. There are 14 residues in the CDR3. With 0 bases clipped from V and 8 bases from J, the junction kept 6 bases outside the gene matches. From germline, CDR1 is SGHRS and CDR2 YFSETQ. Looking up the rest from reference TRBV5-1 and TRBJ1-2 gives the full variable domain: KAGVTQTPRYLIKTRGQQVTLSCSPISGHRSVSWYQQTPGQGLQFLFEYFSETQRNKGNFPGRFSGRQFSNSRSEMNVSTLELGDSALYLCASSLGGQGKGYTFGSGTRLTVV.

The rearrangement links TRBV5-1 to TRBJ2-1; TRBD2 agrees at 11 bases. This CDR3 is built from 14 residues. With 5 bases clipped from V and 5 bases from J, the junction kept 3 bases outside the gene matches. Germline values: CDR1 SGHRS, CDR2 YFSETQ. CDR3 in DNA: TGCGCCAGCAGACTAGCGGGAGTCCACAATGAGCAGTTCTTC. It encodes CASRLAGVHNEQFF.

This chain links TRBV2 with TRBJ2-2, with D tentatively TRBD1 (5 bases). Per germline, CDR1 SNHLY and CDR2 FYNNEI. The CDR3 extends over 12 amino acids. Trimming left V 7 bases short and J 6 bases short, with 9 bases between. The DNA of the CDR3 is TGTGCCAGCAACCAGGGTTCCGGGGAGCTGTTTTTT. It translates to CASNQGSGELFF.

J is TRBJ2-4 and V is TRBV4-2; possible D gene TRBD2, 6 bases. This CDR3 is built from 14 residues. Germline-derived CDR1 and CDR2 are LGHNA and YNFKEQ. V was shortened by 0 bases and J by 7 bases, with 10 bases between the two germline ends. The CDR3 coding sequence is TGTGCCAGCAGCCAAGACGGGGAGGCGAACATTCAGTACTTC. This sequence encodes CASSQDGEANIQYF.

V usage is TRBV19 and J usage is TRBJ1-2; D remains unclear. V was cut by 1 base and J by 7 bases, with 10 bases left in between. This CDR3 has 13 amino acids. CDR1 LNHDA and CDR2 SQIVND come from the germline V gene (reference sequence). For the CDR3, the DNA is TGTGCCAGTAGTATAGGCCTTATCGGTGGCTACACCTTC. This encodes CASSIGLIGGYTF.

This rearrangement joins TRBV9 to TRBJ2-7; 9 nucleotides match TRBD2. The CDR3 covers 14 residues. V shed 0 bases, J shed 5 bases, and the junction held 3 bases outside the gene matches. The germline V gene encodes CDR1 SGDLS and CDR2 YYNGEE. CDR3 region: CASSVAAGGDEQYF. CDR3 bases: TGTGCCAGCAGCGTAGCGGCGGGAGGGGACGAGCAGTACTTC.

V usage is TRBV13 and J usage is TRBJ2-1, with 10 bases that match TRBD2. The germline CDR1 and CDR2 sequences are PRHDT and FYEKMQ (reference sequence). The CDR3 is 16 residues long. The junction had 10 bases not matched to a gene; V was cut back by 5 bases and J by 6 bases. DNA for the CDR3: TGTGCCAGCAGCCCCTTGACTAGCGGGCTACCCAATGAGCAGTTCTTC. Its translation: CASSPLTSGLPNEQFF.

The chain uses TRBV18 and TRBJ2-5; unclear D gene. This CDR3 region has 14 residues. V was cut by 6 bases and J by 1 base, with 12 bases left in between. Per the germline V gene, CDR1 is KGHSH and CDR2 is LQKENI. This chain's CDR3 is CASSLIDTQETQYF. CDR3 in DNA: TGTGCCAGCTCTCTTATCGACACCCAAGAGACCCAGTACTTC.

This clone was counted between two and nine times. The chain couples TRBV2 to TRBJ2-3; D may be TRBD2 (7 bases). The CDR3 loop spans 15 amino acids. V was clipped by 6 bases and J by 4 bases, with 17 bases between them. Per the germline V gene, CDR1 is SNHLY and CDR2 is FYNNEI. DNA for the CDR3: TGTGCCAGCAGGGGGTTCCGAGGGGGGGCAGATACGCAGTATTTT. It translates to CASRGFRGGADTQYF. Full variable domain (rest looked up from reference TRBV2 and TRBJ2-3): EPEVTQTPSHQVTQMGQEVILRCVPISNHLYFYWYRQILGQKVEFLVSFYNNEISEKSEIFDDQFSVERPDGSNFTLKIRSTKLEDSAMYFCASRGFRGGADTQYFGPGTRLTVL.

This chain links TRBV5-1 with TRBJ2-1; TRBD2 matches at 8 bases. Germline trimming cut 0 bases from V and 7 bases from J; bases unmatched to any gene: 9. Germline V lookup: CDR1 SGHRS, CDR2 YFSETQ. The CDR3 is 16 amino acids. The CDR3 DNA sequence: TGCGCCAGCAGCTTGGGGGACCGGGGGGGAAAAAATGAGCAGTTCTTC. It codes for CASSLGDRGGKNEQFF. Full variable domain (remainder filled in from reference TRBV5-1 and TRBJ2-1): KAGVTQTPRYLIKTRGQQVTLSCSPISGHRSVSWYQQTPGQGLQFLFEYFSETQRNKGNFPGRFSGRQFSNSRSEMNVSTLELGDSALYLCASSLGDRGGKNEQFFGPGTRLTVL.